Shown below are 28 T cell receptor beta chains from a single sample sequenced in a study of blood T cell repertoires in COVID-19. Using immunoSEQ multiplex PCR, the repertoire was profiled, and TCRdb retains in-frame clones only, with some absent. Of approximately 50,000 clones in the sample, 75% to 90% were seen once. The sample was peripheral blood. These receptors came from a man aged 55 to 70 with acute or convalescent COVID-19.

The genes are TRBV24-1 and TRBJ2-3, with 7 bases fitting TRBD2. CDR3 length: 14 amino acids. The V gene end was trimmed by 6 bases and the J gene end by 4 bases; junction bases not matched to a gene: 6. The germline V gene encodes CDR1 KGHDR and CDR2 SFDVKD. In DNA, the CDR3 is TGTGCCACCAGTAAGGGAGGGGATTCAGATACGCAGTATTTT. Its protein product is CATSKGGDSDTQYF.

This chain uses TRBV3-1 (or the pseudogene TRBV3-2) with TRBJ1-1, with no clear D. The germline V gene has CDR1 LGHDT and CDR2 YNNKEL (reference sequence). V gave up 8 bases and J gave up 4 bases, with 11 bases separating them. This CDR3 spans 12 amino acids. The CDR3 region is CASGFEGTEAFF. CDR3 nucleotides: TGTGCCAGCGGATTCGAGGGCACTGAAGCTTTCTTT.

The chain has TRBV9 and TRBJ2-2; 8 nucleotides agree with TRBD2. V shed 0 bases and J 6 bases; nucleotides not matched to a gene: 7. Germline values: CDR1 SGDLS, CDR2 YYNGEE. This CDR3 spans 16 amino acids. The CDR3 DNA reads as TGTGCCAGCAGCGTAGTTCCAGCGGGAGCGGCCGGGGAGCTGTTTTTT. This sequence encodes CASSVVPAGAAGELFF.

This chain links TRBV19 with TRBJ2-1; 8 bases fit TRBD1. Looked up from germline, CDR1 is LNHDA and CDR2 is SQIVND (reference sequence). The length of the CDR3 is 14 residues. J lost 5 bases, V lost 3 bases, and 3 bases had no gene match. CDR3 protein: CASSMTGVNNEQFF. Written as DNA, the CDR3 is TGTGCCAGTAGTATGACAGGGGTTAACAATGAGCAGTTCTTC. The whole variable domain, filled in from reference TRBV19 and TRBJ2-1, reads DGGITQSPKYLFRKEGQNVTLSCEQNLNHDAMYWYRQDPGQGLRLIYYSQIVNDFQKGDIAEGYSVSREKKESFPLTVTSAQKNPTAFYLCASSMTGVNNEQFFGPGTRLTVL.

V and J are TRBV30 and TRBJ1-3, with D uncertain. Trimming stripped 1 base from V and 3 bases from J, with 4 bases between. The V gene's germline CDR1 is GTSNPN and CDR2 SVGIG (reference sequence). The CDR3 totals 12 residues. The CDR3 DNA reads TGTGCCTGGAGTGGACTTGGAAACACCATATATTTT. Amino acids: CAWSGLGNTIYF. The variable domain in full, with the rest retrieved from reference TRBV30 and TRBJ1-3, is SQTIHQWPATLVQPVGSPLSLECTVEGTSNPNLYWYRQAAGRGLQLLFYSVGIGQISSEVPQNLSASRPQDRQFILSSKKLLLSDSGFYLCAWSGLGNTIYFGEGSWLTVV.

The chain joins TRBV5-1 to TRBJ2-1; D might be TRBD2 (5 bases). Per germline, CDR1 SGHRS and CDR2 YFSETQ. The CDR3 has 15 amino acids. The ends were cut back, 3 bases at V and 6 bases at J, with 16 bases in the middle. The CDR3 is CASSSNGVKLNEQFF. The DNA for the CDR3 is TGCGCCAGCAGCTCCAACGGGGTAAAGCTCAATGAGCAGTTCTTC.

The rearrangement uses TRBV28 and TRBJ1-3, with 7 bases fitting TRBD1. There are 14 residues in the CDR3. V lost 6 bases to trimming and J lost 4 bases; unmatched junction nucleotides: 6. Germline-derived CDR1 and CDR2 are MDHEN and SYDVKM. The CDR3 nucleotides are TGTGCCAGCAGGGCAGGGGGTTACGGAAACACCATATATTTT. Residues: CASRAGGYGNTIYF.

This clone is a singleton in its sample. This chain links TRBV28 with TRBJ1-6, with D possibly matching TRBD1 (5 bases). The ends were cut back, 6 bases at V and 1 base at J, with 10 bases in the middle. This CDR3 spans 15 amino acids. CDR1 is MDHEN, CDR2 SYDVKM, per germline. CDR3 in DNA: TGTGCCAGCAGCCTGGGGGGGTCCTATAATTCACCCCTCCACTTT. Translating it yields CASSLGGSYNSPLHF.

This rearrangement joins TRBV5-1 to TRBJ1-5, with D unclear. The CDR3 sequence is 14 residues long. CDR1 and CDR2 (germline): SGHRS, YFSETQ. V dropped 0 bases and J dropped 2 bases, with 6 bases sitting between them. The CDR3 is CASSLDQGNQPQHF. The CDR3 DNA is TGCGCCAGCAGCTTGGATCAGGGCAATCAGCCCCAGCATTTT.

This rearrangement joins TRBV3-1 (or the pseudogene TRBV3-2) to TRBJ2-7, with 7 bases that match TRBD1. V dropped 3 bases and J dropped 4; count of bases not matched to a gene: 0. Germline CDR1 LGHDT, CDR2 YNNKEL (reference sequence). The CDR3 spans 12 residues. The CDR3 sequence: CASSQTGYEQYF. The CDR3 region has the DNA TGTGCCAGCAGCCAGACAGGGTACGAGCAGTACTTC.

This chain connects TRBV28 to TRBJ2-4; 9 nucleotides agree with TRBD1. Germline V CDR1 and CDR2: MDHEN, SYDVKM. This CDR3 contains 15 residues. Germline trimming cut 5 bases from V and 3 bases from J; bases unmatched to any gene: 5. The CDR3, as DNA: TGTGCCAGCAGTGCACAGGGGGCGGTCAAAAACATTCAGTACTTC. This gives the protein CASSAQGAVKNIQYF.

Only a few counts were recorded for this clone. This sequence joins TRBV28 and TRBJ2-1; the D is unclear. The CDR3 is 15 amino acids. Germline V CDR1 and CDR2: MDHEN, SYDVKM. Trimming pared 3 bases from V and 0 bases from J, leaving 9 bases between. CDR3 sequence (DNA): TGTGCCAGCAGTTTGCTAGGCAGCTCCTACAATGAGCAGTTCTTC. This gives the protein CASSLLGSSYNEQFF.

The chain carries TRBV28 and TRBJ2-2; 9 bases line up with TRBD1. V trimming: 6 bases; J trimming: 3 bases; junction bases outside the gene matches: 8. Germline V gene lookup returns CDR1 MDHEN and CDR2 SYDVKM. The CDR3 is 16 amino acids. The DNA for the CDR3 is TGTGCCAGCAGGTCCTCCCGGACAGGGGACACCGGGGAGCTGTTTTTT. Residues: CASRSSRTGDTGELFF.

The rearrangement uses TRBV15 and TRBJ1-1; TRBD1 aligns across 7 bases. V shed 0 bases and J 6 bases; nucleotides not matched to a gene: 1. The CDR3 sequence is 13 residues long. Germline loops: CDR1 LNHNV, CDR2 YYDKDF (reference sequence). CDR3: CATSRDGTAEAFF. In DNA form, the CDR3 reads TGTGCCACCAGCAGAGATGGGACAGCTGAAGCTTTCTTT.

The rearrangement links TRBV27 to TRBJ1-1, with D perhaps TRBD1 (5 bases). The CDR3 is 15 amino acids. Germline CDR1 MNHEY, CDR2 SMNVEV (reference sequence). Trimming took off 5 bases at V and 3 bases at J, with 16 bases between the two ends. This chain's CDR3 is CASSTKTGADTEAFF. The CDR3 bases are TGTGCCAGCAGTACCAAAACAGGCGCCGACACTGAAGCTTTCTTT.

The genes are TRBV11-2 and TRBJ2-7, with D hard to call. Trimming took 2 bases from V and 2 from J, leaving 4 bases between them. The CDR3 is 12 residues long. In germline, CDR1 is SGHAT, CDR2 FQNNGV. The DNA of the CDR3 is TGTGCCAGCAGCTTACAGACCTACGAGCAGTACTTC. It encodes CASSLQTYEQYF.

This chain connects TRBV28 to TRBJ2-4; a weak D match, TRBD1 (5 bases). Germline assignment: CDR1 MDHEN and CDR2 SYDVKM. V was pared by 2 bases and J by 0 bases, with 17 bases between. This CDR3 is 18 amino acids long. CDR3 amino acids: CASSLEWSRVKAKNIQYF. CDR3 sequence (DNA): TGTGCCAGCAGTTTAGAGTGGAGCAGGGTTAAAGCCAAAAACATTCAGTACTTC.

V usage is TRBV6-1 and J usage is TRBJ1-3, with 7 bases identical to TRBD1. Trimming removed 1 base from V and 4 bases from J; junction bases left unmatched: 10. The V gene's germline CDR1 is MNHNS and CDR2 SASEGT. There are 17 residues in the CDR3. Here the CDR3 reads CASSEDPPRGPGNTIYF. The CDR3 coding sequence is TGTGCCAGCAGTGAAGACCCCCCTAGGGGGCCCGGAAACACCATATATTTT.

The chain uses TRBV5-4 and TRBJ1-2; no reliable D call. CDR3 length: 13 amino acids. Germline values: CDR1 SGHNT, CDR2 YYREEE (reference sequence). Trimming left V 0 bases short and J 4 bases short, with 7 bases between. The chain's CDR3 is CASSLDYSYGYTF. The CDR3 nucleotides are TGTGCCAGCAGCTTGGACTATAGCTATGGCTACACCTTC.

This clone turned up a few times. V usage is TRBV2 and J usage is TRBJ2-7; 10 nucleotides agree with TRBD1. The CDR3 contains 14 residues. V dropped 8 bases and J dropped 4; count of bases not matched to a gene: 8. The germline V gene encodes CDR1 SNHLY and CDR2 FYNNEI. The CDR3 DNA is TGTGCCAGCGCATACCGGGACAGGGGATACGAGCAGTACTTC. It codes for CASAYRDRGYEQYF.

The gene calls are TRBV5-4 and TRBJ2-7; D is possibly TRBD2 (6 bases). CDR1 and CDR2 (germline): SGHNT, YYREEE (reference sequence). The CDR3 is 15 residues long. The V and J ends lost 4 bases and 4 bases respectively, with 18 bases between them. CDR3: CASSPGGNSRYEQYF. CDR3 coding DNA: TGTGCCAGCAGCCCCGGAGGGAACTCCCGGTACGAGCAGTACTTC.

The rearrangement links TRBV27 to TRBJ2-7, with 8 bases that match TRBD2. This CDR3 spans 12 amino acids. Trimming cost V 5 bases and J 6 bases; bases outside gene matches: 3. Germline CDR1 reads MNHEY; CDR2 reads SMNVEV (reference sequence). The CDR3 nucleotides read TGTGCCAGCAGTGTTACTAGCGGCGAGCAGTACTTC. Translated: CASSVTSGEQYF.

The chain combines TRBV2 with TRBJ2-3; D is unclear. The CDR3 is 15 residues long. V shed 2 bases and J shed 5 bases, with 14 bases lying between them. Germline lookup yields CDR1 SNHLY and CDR2 FYNNEI. DNA of the CDR3: TGTGCCAGCAGTGAACGGCCTACACCGGGAGATACGCAGTATTTT. Translating it yields CASSERPTPGDTQYF.

The chain recombines TRBV2 with TRBJ2-7; TRBD1 aligns across 7 bases. J lost 1 base, V lost 6 bases, and 12 bases had no gene match. The V gene's germline CDR1 is SNHLY and CDR2 FYNNEI. The CDR3 contains 16 residues. CDR3 sequence: CASSQIGDRGSYEQYF. The CDR3 DNA is TGTGCCAGCAGCCAGATCGGGGACAGAGGTTCCTACGAGCAGTACTTC.

The chain employs TRBV7-3 and TRBJ2-7, with 9 bases that match TRBD2. J gave up 5 bases and V 9 bases, and 14 bases lay outside the gene matches. This CDR3 region has 15 residues. CDR1 and CDR2 from the germline V gene are SGHTA and FQGTGA. This CDR3 reads CASSRGGGRAHEQYF. The CDR3 DNA sequence: TGTGCCAGTAGTCGCGGTGGCGGGAGGGCCCACGAGCAGTACTTC.

The genes are TRBV6-2 or TRBV6-3 and TRBJ2-1; TRBD2 agrees at 8 bases. This CDR3 is built from 16 residues. The germline CDR1 and CDR2 sequences are MNHEY and SVGEGT. V lost 5 bases, J lost 0 bases, and 6 bases stayed unmatched. CDR3 DNA: TGTGCCAGCAGTAAAACTAGCGGAACCTCCTACAATGAGCAGTTCTTC. Translation: CASSKTSGTSYNEQFF.

The J gene is TRBJ1-6, the V gene TRBV2; D uncertain. Germline V gives CDR1 SNHLY, CDR2 FYNNEI. Between the trimmed V and J ends, which lost 6 bases and 9 bases, there was a span of 15 bases. CDR3 length equals 14 residues. Here the CDR3 DNA reads TGTGCCAGCAGATTGGAGACTGGAGGTTCACCCCTCCACTTT. Encoded protein: CASRLETGGSPLHF.

The V gene is TRBV11-3, the J gene TRBJ2-1, with 14 bases that match TRBD2. The CDR3 loop spans 15 amino acids. Germline CDR1 is SGHNT and CDR2 is YENEEA. Unmatched junction bases numbered 5, after V lost 3 bases and J lost 10 bases. CDR3 DNA: TGTGCCAGCAGCTTTGGACTAGCGGGAGGTGGAGAGCAGTTCTTC. This codes for CASSFGLAGGGEQFF.